Following are 23 T cell receptor beta chains from one sample sequenced in a study of blood T cell repertoires in COVID-19. The table came from immunoSEQ multiplex PCR; TCRdb's copy has only in-frame clones and leaves some out. The sample yields 200,000 to 250,000 clones, roughly 84% seen once. Sequenced: PBMCs or T cells enriched from blood (not recorded which). Receptor source: a woman aged 40 to 50 who had recovered from COVID-19.

This chain joins TRBV3-1 (or the pseudogene TRBV3-2) and TRBJ1-2, with a possible D match to TRBD1 (5 bases). The CDR3 has 12 residues. CDR1 and CDR2 from the germline V gene are LGHDT and YNNKEL (reference sequence). Trimming left V 3 bases short and J 5 bases short, with 7 bases between. CDR3 nucleotide sequence: TGTGCCAGCAGCCAGACAGATTATGGCTACACCTTC. Amino acids: CASSQTDYGYTF.

The chain has TRBV9 and TRBJ2-3, with D perhaps matching TRBD1 (6 bases). V was clipped by 0 bases and J by 1 base, with 12 bases between them. The CDR3 is 16 residues long. Germline CDR1 reads SGDLS; CDR2 reads YYNGEE. Written as DNA, the CDR3 is TGTGCCAGCAGCGTAGGGGAAGGGACACGCACAGATACGCAGTATTTT. Translating gives CASSVGEGTRTDTQYF.

Concerning this clone: The sample has other DNA sequences that encode this CDR3 too. V usage is TRBV6-1 and J usage is TRBJ1-3; D is uncertain. The CDR3 sequence is 13 residues long. CDR1 MNHNS and CDR2 SASEGT come from the germline V gene. V was cut by 0 bases and J by 4 bases, with 4 bases left in between. The CDR3 reads CASSEARGNTIYF. The CDR3 DNA reads as TGTGCCAGCAGTGAAGCGCGCGGAAACACCATATATTTT.

This clone was recorded only once. This chain links TRBV15 with TRBJ1-2; D ambiguous. The V and J ends lost 2 bases and 6 bases respectively, with 22 bases between them. The CDR3 is 17 residues long. Germline CDR1 LNHNV, CDR2 YYDKDF (reference sequence). CDR3 sequence (DNA): TGTGCCACCAGCAGAAACCCACTTAGAGGTACGATGGATGGCTACACCTTC. Amino acid sequence: CATSRNPLRGTMDGYTF.

V and J are TRBV3-1 (or the pseudogene TRBV3-2) and TRBJ1-1, with 10 bases identical to TRBD1. The ends lost 4 bases at V and 4 bases at J; junction bases unmatched: 3. The CDR3 is 14 residues long. Germline V gives CDR1 LGHDT, CDR2 YNNKEL (reference sequence). The CDR3 DNA reads TGTGCCAGCAGCCGTTGGACAGGGGGCACTGAAGCTTTCTTT. Encoded protein: CASSRWTGGTEAFF.

The chain couples TRBV7-2 to TRBJ1-2, with 7 positions matching TRBD1. The trim removed 3 bases at V and 8 bases at J, leaving 3 bases unmatched. The CDR3 has 12 residues. Germline V gene data show CDR1 as SGHTA and CDR2 as FQGNSA. The CDR3 DNA reads TGTGCCAGCAGCTTTACAGGGGACGGCTACACCTTC. As protein: CASSFTGDGYTF.

The chain joins TRBV30 to TRBJ1-1; TRBD1 might be the D (6 bases). Germline CDR1 reads GTSNPN; CDR2 reads SVGIG (reference sequence). Trimming shortened V by 2 bases and J by 0 bases, and 16 bases separated the two germline ends. CDR3 length equals 16 residues. The CDR3 coding sequence is TGTGCCTGGAGTCGACAGGCAACCCGTCTGAACACTGAAGCTTTCTTT. It translates to CAWSRQATRLNTEAFF.

V gene TRBV27 combines with J gene TRBJ2-3; possible D gene TRBD1, 6 bases. This CDR3 has 13 amino acids. V lost 6 bases and J 7 bases, leaving 14 bases between the germline ends. Germline V gives CDR1 MNHEY, CDR2 SMNVEV (reference sequence). The CDR3 reads CASSRGRPNTQYF. In DNA form, the CDR3 reads TGTGCCAGCAGCAGGGGCCGTCCCAATACGCAGTATTTT.

The rearrangement links TRBV19 to TRBJ1-3; D unresolved. The germline gives CDR1 LNHDA, CDR2 SQIVND (reference sequence). The CDR3 is 13 residues long. V gave up 3 bases and J gave up 1 base, with 4 bases separating them. The CDR3 region is CASSIKSGNTIYF. CDR3 bases: TGTGCCAGTAGTATCAAATCTGGAAACACCATATATTTT.

This clone was found once. The chain joins TRBV6-5 to TRBJ2-5; weak D call: TRBD1 (6 bases). Trimming shortened V by 2 bases and J by 7 bases, and 11 bases separated the two germline ends. Looked up from germline, CDR1 is MNHEY and CDR2 is SVGAGI. The CDR3 totals 13 residues. The CDR3 loop is CASSYEDSLTQYF. In nucleotides, the CDR3 is TGTGCCAGCAGTTACGAGGACAGTTTGACCCAGTACTTC.

A single count supports this clone. The genes are TRBV3-1 (or the pseudogene TRBV3-2) and TRBJ2-7; D might be TRBD2 (6 bases). The germline gives CDR1 LGHDT, CDR2 YNNKEL (reference sequence). The CDR3 spans 14 residues. V lost 3 bases and J lost 4, with 13 bases in between. DNA for the CDR3: TGTGCCAGCAGCCAGATGGCGGGATCTTACGAGCAGTACTTC. This translates into CASSQMAGSYEQYF.

This chain links TRBV30 with TRBJ2-7, with 11 bases that match TRBD2. This CDR3 is built from 13 residues. Germline V lookup: CDR1 GTSNPN, CDR2 SVGIG (reference sequence). The V and J ends lost 8 bases and 6 bases, in that order; junction bases with no gene match: 9. The chain's CDR3 is CAVGGTSGVEQYF. As DNA, the CDR3 is TGTGCCGTGGGGGGGACTAGCGGCGTCGAGCAGTACTTC.

This clone occurred a few times. J is TRBJ2-7 and V is TRBV2; 7 positions match TRBD2. Germline V gene sequence: CDR1 SNHLY, CDR2 FYNNEI. V shed 6 bases, J shed 3 bases, and the junction held 5 bases outside the gene matches. CDR3 length: 13 amino acids. CDR3 nucleotides: TGTGCCAGCAGGTGGGGACTATTCTACGAGCAGTACTTC. Amino acids: CASRWGLFYEQYF.

The rearrangement joins TRBV29-1 to TRBJ2-1; 7 bases agree with TRBD2. The germline V gene has CDR1 SQVTM and CDR2 ANQGSEA. The V and J ends lost 3 bases and 8 bases, in that order; junction bases with no gene match: 10. The CDR3 runs 14 residues. CDR3 loop: CSVEYFRRGDEQFF. CDR3 in DNA: TGCAGCGTTGAGTATTTCCGTCGGGGGGATGAGCAGTTCTTC.

The chain carries TRBV10-3 and TRBJ1-2, with D perhaps TRBD1 (6 bases). The germline V gene has CDR1 ENHRY and CDR2 SYGVKD. Trimming removed 5 bases from V and 7 bases from J, with 11 bases in between. This CDR3 has 12 amino acids. CDR3 sequence: CAISKDSGGYTF. Written as DNA, the CDR3 is TGTGCCATCAGTAAGGACAGTGGTGGCTACACCTTC.

The V call is TRBV19, the J call TRBJ2-6, with D possibly being TRBD2 (5 bases). The CDR3 is 16 residues long. Trimming shortened V by 6 bases and J by 2 bases, and 14 bases separated the two germline ends. CDR1 is LNHDA, CDR2 SQIVND, per germline (reference sequence). CDR3 protein: CASSSPSGAGANVLTF. In nucleotides, the CDR3 is TGTGCCAGTAGCTCCCCGTCCGGGGCTGGGGCCAACGTCCTGACTTTC.

The chain has TRBV4-1 and TRBJ2-1, with 13 bases lining up with TRBD2. The ends lost 4 bases at V and 8 bases at J; junction bases unmatched: 5. CDR1 is MGHRA and CDR2 is YSYEKL in the germline V gene. There are 15 residues in the CDR3. The CDR3: CASSLDGLAGDEQFF. CDR3 DNA sequence: TGCGCCAGCAGCCTGGACGGACTAGCGGGAGATGAGCAGTTCTTC.

The chain has TRBV2 and TRBJ2-7; D may be TRBD1 (5 bases). The germline V gene encodes CDR1 SNHLY and CDR2 FYNNEI. V was pared by 4 bases and J by 0 bases, with 13 bases between. There are 15 residues in the CDR3. This CDR3 reads CASSVQTGNSYEQYF. Here the CDR3 DNA reads TGTGCCAGCAGTGTTCAAACAGGCAACTCCTACGAGCAGTACTTC.

A few counts support this clone. The CDR3 reads CASSILRDTEAFF. CDR3 bases: TGTGCCAGCAGTATATTGCGAGACACTGAAGCTTTCTTT. J is TRBJ1-1 and V is TRBV6-5; D is unclear. Per the germline V gene, CDR1 is MNHEY and CDR2 is SVGAGI. The CDR3 runs 13 residues. The V gene lost 5 bases and the J gene lost 3 bases, with 10 bases spanning the gap.

The chain carries TRBV9 and TRBJ1-2; D is undetermined. The CDR3 contains 13 residues. Germline V CDR1 and CDR2: SGDLS, YYNGEE. Trimming took off 0 bases at V and 5 bases at J, with 8 bases between the two ends. The CDR3 coding sequence is TGTGCCAGCAGCGTAGTGGGAGGGTATGGCTACACCTTC. This translates into CASSVVGGYGYTF. The full variable domain, with the rest looked up from reference TRBV9 and TRBJ1-2, is DSGVTQTPKHLITATGQRVTLRCSPRSGDLSVYWYQQSLDQGLQFLIQYYNGEERAKGNILERFSAQQFPDLHSELNLSSLELGDSALYFCASSVVGGYGYTFGSGTRLTVV.

The chain carries TRBV9 and TRBJ2-3, with D possibly being TRBD2 (6 bases). This CDR3 spans 16 amino acids. V was pared by 4 bases and J by 1 base, with 16 bases between. Germline-derived CDR1 and CDR2 are SGDLS and YYNGEE. CDR3 protein: CASSPTTSGRTDTQYF. The DNA for the CDR3 is TGTGCCAGCAGCCCGACTACGAGCGGGCGCACAGATACGCAGTATTTT.

The J gene is TRBJ2-7, the V gene TRBV5-1, with D possibly TRBD2 on 6 matching bases. The CDR3 spans 16 residues. The V end was cut by 0 bases, the J end by 2 bases, with 15 bases between. Germline CDR1 reads SGHRS; CDR2 reads YFSETQ. In nucleotides, the CDR3 is TGCGCCAGCAGCTTGGCGGCTGGGGGGACTCCCTACGAGCAGTACTTC. Translating it yields CASSLAAGGTPYEQYF.

V gene TRBV5-4 combines with J gene TRBJ2-1; TRBD1 might be the D (6 bases). The length of the CDR3 is 14 residues. CDR1 SGHNT and CDR2 YYREEE come from the germline V gene (reference sequence). The V gene lost 4 bases and the J gene lost 2 bases, with 10 bases spanning the gap. CDR3 coding DNA: TGTGCCAGCAGCCACAGGGCGGCCTACAATGAGCAGTTCTTC. This sequence encodes CASSHRAAYNEQFF.